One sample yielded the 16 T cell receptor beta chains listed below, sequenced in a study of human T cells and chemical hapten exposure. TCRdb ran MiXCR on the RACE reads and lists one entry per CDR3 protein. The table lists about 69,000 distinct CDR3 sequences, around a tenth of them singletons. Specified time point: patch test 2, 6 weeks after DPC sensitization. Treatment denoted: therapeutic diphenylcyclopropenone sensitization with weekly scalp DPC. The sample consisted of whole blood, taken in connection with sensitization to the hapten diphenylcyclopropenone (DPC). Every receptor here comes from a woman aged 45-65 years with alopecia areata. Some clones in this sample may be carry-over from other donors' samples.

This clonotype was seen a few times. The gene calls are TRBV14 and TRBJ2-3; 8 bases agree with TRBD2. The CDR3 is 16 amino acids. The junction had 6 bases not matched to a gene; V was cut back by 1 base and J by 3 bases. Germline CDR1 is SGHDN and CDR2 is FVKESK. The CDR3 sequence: CASSQGSGMRTDTQYF. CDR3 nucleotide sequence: TGTGCCAGCAGCCAAGGTAGCGGGATGAGGACAGATACGCAGTATTTT.

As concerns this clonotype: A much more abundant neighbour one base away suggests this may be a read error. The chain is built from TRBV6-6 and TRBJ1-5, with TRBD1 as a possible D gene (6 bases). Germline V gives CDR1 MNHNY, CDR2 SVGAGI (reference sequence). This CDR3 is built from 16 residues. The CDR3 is CASSYGAGARNQPQLF. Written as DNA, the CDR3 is TGTGCCAGCAGTTACGGGGCGGGGGCCCGAAATCAGCCCCAGCTTTTT.

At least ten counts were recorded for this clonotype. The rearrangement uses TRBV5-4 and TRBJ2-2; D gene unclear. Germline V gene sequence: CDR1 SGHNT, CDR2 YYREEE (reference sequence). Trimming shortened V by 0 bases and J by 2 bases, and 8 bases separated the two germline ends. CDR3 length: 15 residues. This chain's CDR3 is CASSLGQVNTGELFF. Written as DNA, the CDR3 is TGTGCCAGCAGCTTGGGGCAGGTCAACACCGGGGAGCTGTTTTTT.

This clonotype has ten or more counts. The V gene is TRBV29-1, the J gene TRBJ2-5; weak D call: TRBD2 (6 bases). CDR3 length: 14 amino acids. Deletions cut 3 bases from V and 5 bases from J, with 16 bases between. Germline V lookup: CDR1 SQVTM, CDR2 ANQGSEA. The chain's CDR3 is CSVEFRELGETQYF. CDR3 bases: TGCAGCGTTGAGTTCCGGGAGTTGGGGGAGACCCAGTACTTC.

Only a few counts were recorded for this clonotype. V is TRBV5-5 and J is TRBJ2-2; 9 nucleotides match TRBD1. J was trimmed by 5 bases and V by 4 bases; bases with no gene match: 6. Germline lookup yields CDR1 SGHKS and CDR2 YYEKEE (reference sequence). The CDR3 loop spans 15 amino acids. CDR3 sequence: CASSLQGAPTGELFF. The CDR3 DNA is TGTGCCAGCAGCCTACAGGGGGCGCCAACCGGGGAGCTGTTTTTT.

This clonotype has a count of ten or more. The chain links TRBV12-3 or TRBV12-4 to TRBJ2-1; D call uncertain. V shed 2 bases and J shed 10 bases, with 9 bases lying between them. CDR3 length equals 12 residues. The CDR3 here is CASSLSSREQFF. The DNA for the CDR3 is TGTGCCAGCAGTTTAAGTTCGAGGGAGCAGTTCTTC.

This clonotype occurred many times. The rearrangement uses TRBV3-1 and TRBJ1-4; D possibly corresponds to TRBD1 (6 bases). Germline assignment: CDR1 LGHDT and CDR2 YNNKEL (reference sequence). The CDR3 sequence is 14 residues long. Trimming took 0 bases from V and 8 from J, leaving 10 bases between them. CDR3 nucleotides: TGTGCCAGCAGCCAAGAGGGGGCAGGGGAAAAACTGTTTTTT. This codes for CASSQEGAGEKLFF.

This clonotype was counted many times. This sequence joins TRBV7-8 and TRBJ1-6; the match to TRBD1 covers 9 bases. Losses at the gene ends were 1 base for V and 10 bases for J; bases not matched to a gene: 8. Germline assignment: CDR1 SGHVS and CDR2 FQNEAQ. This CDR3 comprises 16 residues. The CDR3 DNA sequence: TGTGCCAGCAGCTTAGAGAGGACAGGGGTGGAATCACCCCTCCACTTT. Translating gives CASSLERTGVESPLHF.

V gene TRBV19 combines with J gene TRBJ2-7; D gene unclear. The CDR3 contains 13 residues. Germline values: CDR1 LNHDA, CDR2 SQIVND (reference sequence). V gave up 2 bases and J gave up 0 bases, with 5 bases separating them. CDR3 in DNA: TGTGCCAGTAGTATAACGAGCTCCTACGAGCAGTACTTC. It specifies CASSITSSYEQYF.

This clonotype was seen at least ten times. CDR3 protein: CSAPLTSGGPDTQYF. For the CDR3, the DNA is TGCAGTGCCCCACTCACTAGCGGGGGGCCCGATACGCAGTATTTT. This chain connects TRBV20-1 to TRBJ2-3; 12 nucleotides align to TRBD2. Germline V lookup: CDR1 DFQATT, CDR2 SNEGSKA (reference sequence). The V gene end was trimmed by 6 bases and the J gene end by 6 bases; junction bases not matched to a gene: 10. This CDR3 comprises 15 residues.

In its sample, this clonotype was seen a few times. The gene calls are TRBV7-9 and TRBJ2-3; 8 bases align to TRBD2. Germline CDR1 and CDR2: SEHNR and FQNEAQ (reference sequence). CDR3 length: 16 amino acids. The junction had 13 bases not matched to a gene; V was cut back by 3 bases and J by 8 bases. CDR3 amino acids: CASSFPGLEERSTQYF. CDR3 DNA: TGTGCCAGCAGCTTTCCGGGACTAGAGGAGAGAAGTACGCAGTATTTT.

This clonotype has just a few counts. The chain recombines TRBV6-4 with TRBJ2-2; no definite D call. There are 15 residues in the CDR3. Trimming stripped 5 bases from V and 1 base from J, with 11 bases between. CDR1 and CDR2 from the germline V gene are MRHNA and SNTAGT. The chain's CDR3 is CASSPFDGNTGELFF. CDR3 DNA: TGTGCCAGCAGTCCTTTCGACGGGAACACCGGGGAGCTGTTTTTT.

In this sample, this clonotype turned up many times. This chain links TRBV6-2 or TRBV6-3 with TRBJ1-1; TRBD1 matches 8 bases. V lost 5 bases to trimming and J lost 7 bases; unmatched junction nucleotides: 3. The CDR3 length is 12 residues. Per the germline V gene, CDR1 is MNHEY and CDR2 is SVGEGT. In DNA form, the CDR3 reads TGTGCCAGCAGTCAGGGGGCTGGTGAAGCTTTCTTT. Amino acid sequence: CASSQGAGEAFF.

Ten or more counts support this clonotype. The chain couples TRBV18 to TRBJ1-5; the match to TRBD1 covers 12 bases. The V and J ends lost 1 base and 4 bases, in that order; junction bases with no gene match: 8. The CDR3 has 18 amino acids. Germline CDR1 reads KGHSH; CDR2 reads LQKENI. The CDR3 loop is CASSPRGTGGARNQPQHF. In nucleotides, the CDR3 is TGTGCCAGCTCACCACGAGGGACAGGGGGCGCGAGGAATCAGCCCCAGCATTTT.

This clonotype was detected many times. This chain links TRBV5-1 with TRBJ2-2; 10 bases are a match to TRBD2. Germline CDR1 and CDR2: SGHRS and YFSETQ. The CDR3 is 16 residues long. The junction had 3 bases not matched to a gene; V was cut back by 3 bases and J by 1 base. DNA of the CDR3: TGCGCCAGCAGCTCGGGGACTAGCGTGAACACCGGGGAGCTGTTTTTT. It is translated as CASSSGTSVNTGELFF.

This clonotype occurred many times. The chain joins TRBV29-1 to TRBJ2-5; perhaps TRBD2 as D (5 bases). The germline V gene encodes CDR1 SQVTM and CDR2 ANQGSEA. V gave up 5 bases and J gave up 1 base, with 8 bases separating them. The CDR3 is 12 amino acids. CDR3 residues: CSVSLAQETQYF. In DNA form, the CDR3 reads TGCAGCGTTAGCCTAGCCCAAGAGACCCAGTACTTC.